These T cell receptor beta chains were read from a single sample in a study of CXCR3-negative and CXCR3-positive naive CD8 T cells. TCRdb re-called the 5' RACE reads and shows each CDR3 protein once, DNA omitted. The repertoire table contains about 98,000 distinct CDR3 sequences. Sequencing was performed on naive CXCR3+ CD8+ T cells from blood. All receptors come from a human donor in good health. Some clones in this sample may be carry-over from other donors' samples. The CDR3 runs from the conserved cysteine through the conserved F or W. Part of the rows lack a size; the others show once, few, many or a class for expanded clones.

j_call,clone_size,v_call,cdr3_aa
TRBJ2-1,-,TRBV19,CASSKGNEQFF
TRBJ2-3,-,TRBV5-1,CASSMGQSTDTQYF
TRBJ2-1,-,TRBV7-9,CASSQTNNEQFF
TRBJ2-7,-,TRBV13,CASSLGQEKPYEQYF
TRBJ2-2,-,TRBV29-1,CSVGAESNTGELFF
TRBJ2-7,-,TRBV20-1,CSASWRERPSYEQYF
TRBJ2-7,-,TRBV7-9,CASSQNSYEQYF
TRBJ2-7,-,TRBV4-3,CASSQDGAGMLEQYF
TRBJ1-1,-,TRBV4-1,CASSQSPQGGNTEAFF
TRBJ1-1,-,TRBV7-2,CASSRDRSTEAFF
TRBJ2-1,-,TRBV19,CASSLAGGYNEQFF
TRBJ2-3,-,TRBV5-1,CASSFEIAGGPTDTQYF
TRBJ1-1,-,TRBV7-9,CASSLDREGTEAFF
TRBJ2-3,-,TRBV29-1,CSVAVGDRGQRDTQYF
TRBJ2-1,-,TRBV5-1,CASSLRGWDLNNEQFF
TRBJ2-7,-,TRBV28,CASSLNQGYEQYF
TRBJ2-1,-,TRBV5-1,CASSFGADYSYNEQFF
TRBJ1-1,-,TRBV28,CASSPPTGRAEAFF
TRBJ2-3,-,TRBV28,CASSLKSPRGTDTQYF
TRBJ2-1,-,TRBV12-3/TRBV12-4,CASSLSAGGNEQFF
TRBJ2-7,-,TRBV6-2/TRBV6-3,CASSYPSGNTMEQYF
TRBJ2-7,-,TRBV14,CASSPRDSTYEQYF
TRBJ2-7,-,TRBV27,CASSPAGLAGYEQYF
TRBJ2-6,-,TRBV2,CASTLLTGANVLTF
TRBJ1-2,-,TRBV3-1,CASSQVGGDGYTF
TRBJ2-1,-,TRBV12-3/TRBV12-4,CASSTTGSSRPNEQFF
TRBJ2-5,-,TRBV18,CASSRQGEETQYF
TRBJ2-5,-,TRBV29-1,CSVEDAQGELVQEETQYF
TRBJ2-7,-,TRBV28,CASSPEFVLYEQYF
TRBJ2-3,medium-sized,TRBV12-3/TRBV12-4,CASSFGDTQYF
TRBJ2-1,-,TRBV20-1,CSARRLRGAYNEQFF
TRBJ1-1,-,TRBV28,CASSWAGGSTEAFF
TRBJ2-1,-,TRBV4-2,CASGQEGVGSTYNEQFF
TRBJ1-3,-,TRBV7-8,CASSPTPSGNTIYF
TRBJ1-1,-,TRBV28,CASSLGGRATEAFF
TRBJ2-6,-,TRBV12-3/TRBV12-4,CASSYQGSAGANVLTF
TRBJ2-1,-,TRBV12-3/TRBV12-4,CASSFTDNEQFF